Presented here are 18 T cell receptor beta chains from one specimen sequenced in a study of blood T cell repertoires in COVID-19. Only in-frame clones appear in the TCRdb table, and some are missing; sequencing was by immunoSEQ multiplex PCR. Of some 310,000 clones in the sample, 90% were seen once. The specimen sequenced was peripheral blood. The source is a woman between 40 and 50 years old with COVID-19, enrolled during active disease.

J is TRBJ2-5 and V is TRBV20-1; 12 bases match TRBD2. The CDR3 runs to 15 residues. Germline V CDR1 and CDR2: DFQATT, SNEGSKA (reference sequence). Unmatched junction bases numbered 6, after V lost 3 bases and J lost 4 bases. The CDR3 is CSASPLAGGGETQYF. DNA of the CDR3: TGCAGTGCTAGTCCCCTAGCGGGAGGGGGAGAGACCCAGTACTTC.

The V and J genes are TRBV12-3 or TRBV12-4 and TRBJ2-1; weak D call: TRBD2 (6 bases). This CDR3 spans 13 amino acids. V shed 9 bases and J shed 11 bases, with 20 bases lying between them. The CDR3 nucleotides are TGTGCCAGTCTGGCGGGAAACCGGGGGAAGCAGTTCTTC. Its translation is CASLAGNRGKQFF.

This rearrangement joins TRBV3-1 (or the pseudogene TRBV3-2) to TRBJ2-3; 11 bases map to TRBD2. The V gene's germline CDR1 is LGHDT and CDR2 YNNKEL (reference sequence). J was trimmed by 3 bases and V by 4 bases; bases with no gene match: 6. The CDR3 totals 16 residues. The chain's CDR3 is CASSRTSGSWTDTQYF. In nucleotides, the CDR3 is TGTGCCAGCAGCCGAACTAGCGGGAGTTGGACAGATACGCAGTATTTT.

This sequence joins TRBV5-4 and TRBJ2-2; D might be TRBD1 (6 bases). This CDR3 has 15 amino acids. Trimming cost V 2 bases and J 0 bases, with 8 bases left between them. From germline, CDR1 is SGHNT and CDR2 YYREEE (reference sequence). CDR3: CASSFGQTNTGELFF. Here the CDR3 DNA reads TGTGCCAGCAGCTTCGGACAGACGAACACCGGGGAGCTGTTTTTT.

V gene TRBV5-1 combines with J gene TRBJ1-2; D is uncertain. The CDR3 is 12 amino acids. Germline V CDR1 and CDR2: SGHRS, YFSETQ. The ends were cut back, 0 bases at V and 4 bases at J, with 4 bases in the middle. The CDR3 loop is CASSLDSYGYTF. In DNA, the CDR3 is TGCGCCAGCAGCTTGGACAGCTATGGCTACACCTTC.

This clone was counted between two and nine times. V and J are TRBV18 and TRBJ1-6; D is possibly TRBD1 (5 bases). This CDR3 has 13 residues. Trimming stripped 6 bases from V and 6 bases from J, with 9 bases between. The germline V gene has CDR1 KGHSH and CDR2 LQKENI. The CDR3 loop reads CASSGQTNSPLHF. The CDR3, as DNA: TGTGCCAGCTCGGGGCAGACTAATTCACCCCTCCACTTT. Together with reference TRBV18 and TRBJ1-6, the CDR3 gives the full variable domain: NAGVMQNPRHLVRRRGQEARLRCSPMKGHSHVYWYRQLPEEGLKFMVYLQKENIIDESGMPKERFSAEFPKEGPSILRIQQVVRGDSAAYFCASSGQTNSPLHFGNGTRLTVT.

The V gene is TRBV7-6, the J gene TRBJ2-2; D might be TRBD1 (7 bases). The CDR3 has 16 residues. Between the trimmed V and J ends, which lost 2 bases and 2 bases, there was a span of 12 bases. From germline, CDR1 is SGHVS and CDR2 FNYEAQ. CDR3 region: CASSLLTGTNTGELFF. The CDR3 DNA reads TGTGCCAGCAGCTTACTGACAGGGACTAACACCGGGGAGCTGTTTTTT.

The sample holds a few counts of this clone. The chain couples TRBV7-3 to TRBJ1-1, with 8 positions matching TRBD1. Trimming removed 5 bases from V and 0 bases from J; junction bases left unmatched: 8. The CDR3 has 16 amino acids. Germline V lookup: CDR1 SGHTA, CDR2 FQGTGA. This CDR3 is CASSVTGGMVNTEAFF. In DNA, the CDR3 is TGTGCCAGCAGCGTTACAGGGGGTATGGTGAACACTGAAGCTTTCTTT.

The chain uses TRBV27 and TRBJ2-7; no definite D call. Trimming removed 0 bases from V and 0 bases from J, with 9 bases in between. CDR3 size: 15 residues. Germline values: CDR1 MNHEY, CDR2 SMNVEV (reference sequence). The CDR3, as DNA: TGTGCCAGCAGTTTATCTCCTGAGATCTCCTACGAGCAGTACTTC. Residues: CASSLSPEISYEQYF.

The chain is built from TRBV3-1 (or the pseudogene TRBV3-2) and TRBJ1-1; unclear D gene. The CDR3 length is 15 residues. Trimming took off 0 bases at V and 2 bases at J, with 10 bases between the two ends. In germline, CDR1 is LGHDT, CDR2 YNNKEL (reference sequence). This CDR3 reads CASSQDLSGNTEAFF. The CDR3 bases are TGTGCCAGCAGCCAAGACCTCTCAGGAAACACTGAAGCTTTCTTT.

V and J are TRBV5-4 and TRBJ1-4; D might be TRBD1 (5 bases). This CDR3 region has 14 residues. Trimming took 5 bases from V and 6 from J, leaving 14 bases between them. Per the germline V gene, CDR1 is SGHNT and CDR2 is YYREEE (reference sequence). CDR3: CASSPWGGDEKLFF. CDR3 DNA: TGTGCCAGCAGTCCGTGGGGGGGGGATGAAAAACTGTTTTTT.

The DNA for the CDR3 is TGTGCCTGGAGCGGAGGGGTGGATCAGCCCCAGCATTTT. Amino acids: CAWSGGVDQPQHF. The rearrangement links TRBV30 to TRBJ1-5; perhaps TRBD1 as D (5 bases). V gave up 3 bases and J gave up 5 bases, with 11 bases separating them. The CDR3 length is 13 residues. CDR1 and CDR2 (germline): GTSNPN, SVGIG (reference sequence).

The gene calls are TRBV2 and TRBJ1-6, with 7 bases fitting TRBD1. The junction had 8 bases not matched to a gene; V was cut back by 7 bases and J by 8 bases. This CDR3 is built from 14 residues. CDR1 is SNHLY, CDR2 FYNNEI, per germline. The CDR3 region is CASTWTGSDSPLHF. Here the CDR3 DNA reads TGTGCCAGCACCTGGACAGGTAGTGATTCACCCCTCCACTTT.

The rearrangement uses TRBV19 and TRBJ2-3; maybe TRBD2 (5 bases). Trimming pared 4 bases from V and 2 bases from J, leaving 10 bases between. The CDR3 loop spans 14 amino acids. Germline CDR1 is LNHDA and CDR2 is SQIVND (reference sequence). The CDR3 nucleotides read TGTGCCAGTAGTAACCGGGGTTTCACAGATACGCAGTATTTT. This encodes CASSNRGFTDTQYF.

This CDR3 reads CASSLRPGGVKTNYGYTF. In DNA form, the CDR3 reads TGTGCCAGCAGCTTACGCCCCGGGGGAGTAAAGACTAACTATGGCTACACCTTC. V gene TRBV5-5 combines with J gene TRBJ1-2; D is perhaps TRBD1 (5 bases). The V end lost 2 bases, the J end lost 0 bases, and 20 bases lay between the germline ends. Looked up from germline, CDR1 is SGHKS and CDR2 is YYEKEE (reference sequence). The CDR3 covers 18 residues.

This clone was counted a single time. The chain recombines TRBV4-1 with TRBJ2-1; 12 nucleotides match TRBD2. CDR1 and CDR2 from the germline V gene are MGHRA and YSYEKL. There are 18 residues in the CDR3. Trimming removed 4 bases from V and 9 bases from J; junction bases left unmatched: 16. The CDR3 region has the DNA TGCGCCAGCAGCCCCAGAATGACTAGCGGGGGACCGCTCGGTGAGCAGTTCTTC. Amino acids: CASSPRMTSGGPLGEQFF.

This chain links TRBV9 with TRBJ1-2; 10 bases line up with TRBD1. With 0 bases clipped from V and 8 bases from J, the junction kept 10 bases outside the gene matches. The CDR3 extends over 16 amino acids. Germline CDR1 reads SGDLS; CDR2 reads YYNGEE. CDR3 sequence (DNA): TGTGCCAGCAGCGTAGGGGACAGGGGATTGATGGGGGGCTACACCTTC. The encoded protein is CASSVGDRGLMGGYTF.

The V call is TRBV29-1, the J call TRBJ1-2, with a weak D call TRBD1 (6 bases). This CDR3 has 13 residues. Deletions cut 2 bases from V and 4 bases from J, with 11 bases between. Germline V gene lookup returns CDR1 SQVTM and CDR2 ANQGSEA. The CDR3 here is CSVERGGGYGYTF. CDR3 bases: TGCAGCGTTGAAAGGGGGGGAGGCTATGGCTACACCTTC.